These T cell receptor beta chains were read from a single sample in a study of regulatory T cells in long-lasting Graves disease. MiXCR was run by TCRdb on the multiplex PCR reads, yielding one entry per CDR3 protein. Of around 400,000 distinct CDR3 sequences in the sample, 12% were seen once. This sample was also put to use in a study of T cells in Graves' hyperthyroidism and ophthalmopathy.

This material consisted of peripheral blood mononuclear cells (PBMCs), taken at new diagnosis, from a patient treated with antithyroid drugs. These receptor sequences come from a woman under 30 with Graves disease. Each CDR3 is given with its conserved first and last residue. D genes are given only for firm matches. Rows may omit the clone size; those that give it use once, few, many or a size class.

>TRBV7-9|many|TRBD2|TRBJ2-3
TGTGCCAGCAGCTTTATAGCGGGGAACACAGATACGCAGTATTTT
CASSFIAGNTDTQYF
>TRBV11-2|few|TRBD2|TRBJ2-2
TGTGCCAGCAGCTTAGGATGGGGACTAAACACCGGGGAGCTGTTTTTT
CASSLGWGLNTGELFF
>TRBV6-5|many|TRBD2|TRBJ2-1
TGTGCCAGCAGTTACGAGCGGGGGGTTTACAATGAGCAGTTCTTC
CASSYERGVYNEQFF
>TRBV6-1|few|-|TRBJ1-1
TGTGCCAGCAGCCGACGGGGGTGGAGGGAAGCTTTCTTT
CASSRRGWREAFF
>TRBV4-1|many|-|TRBJ1-1
TGCGCCAGCAGCCAAGATAAAGGGGAGTACACTGAAGCTTTCTTT
CASSQDKGEYTEAFF
>TRBV28|many|TRBD2|TRBJ2-1
TGTGCCAGCAGTTCCCCGACTAGCGGGAGAATCAATGAGCAGTTCTTC
CASSSPTSGRINEQFF
>TRBV28|many|TRBD2|TRBJ2-7
TGTGCCAGCAGTTTTCGTCCTAGCGGCTCCTACGAGCAGTACTTC
CASSFRPSGSYEQYF
>TRBV7-3|many|-|TRBJ1-2
TGTGCCAGCAGACCGACAGGAGTTGGGGGCTATGGCTACACCTTC
CASRPTGVGGYGYTF
>TRBV30|many|-|TRBJ2-7
TGTGCCTGTCTCCAAAGGGGGAACGAGCAGTACTTC
CACLQRGNEQYF
>TRBV20-1|few|-|TRBJ1-2
TGCAGTGCTAGGGGGGAACTACTTGGCTACACCTTC
CSARGELLGYTF
>TRBV12-3/TRBV12-4|many|-|TRBJ1-2
TGTGCCAGCACTCCGAGCGGGCTCTATGGCTACACCTTC
CASTPSGLYGYTF
>TRBV2|many|-|TRBJ1-2
TGTGCCAGCACAATAGGGGAAGGGGCCGGCTACACCTTC
CASTIGEGAGYTF
>TRBV7-2|many|-|TRBJ2-3
TGTGCCAGCAGCCCTACCACTCAGACACCTAGGCAGTATTTT
CASSPTTQTPRQYF
>TRBV7-9|-|-|TRBJ2-3
TGTGCCAGCAGCTTGGCCATGACTCGGGACGCCCGTTCTAGTACGCAGTATTTT
CASSLAMTRDARSSTQYF
>TRBV7-9|few|-|TRBJ1-3
TGTGCCAGCAGCCCTGATACGCCTAAATTCTCTGGAAACACCATATATTTT
CASSPDTPKFSGNTIYF
>TRBV2|many|-|TRBJ2-5
TGTGCCAGCGGGGGCAACGACCAAGAGACCCAGTACTTC
CASGGNDQETQYF
>TRBV7-2|few|-|TRBJ2-5
TGTGCCAGCAGCTTAGTCGGGGGACCCGGGACCCAGTACTTC
CASSLVGGPGTQYF
>TRBV14|-|-|TRBJ1-2
TGTGCCAGCAGCCACGCTACAAGTCTTTATGGCTACACCTTC
CASSHATSLYGYTF
>TRBV5-1|many|-|TRBJ2-2
TGCGCCAGCTTCGTGAACGCCGGGGAGCTGTTTTTT
CASFVNAGELFF
>TRBV28|many|-|TRBJ1-5
TGTGCCAGCAGTTTCGTGGGGATGCGCAATCAGCCCCAGCATTTT
CASSFVGMRNQPQHF
>TRBV6-1|many|-|TRBJ1-1
TGTGCCAGCAGCCATCGGACGGGGAGGGCTGAAGCTTTCTTT
CASSHRTGRAEAFF
>TRBV28|many|-|TRBJ1-2
TGTGCCAGCAGTTATGGGATAGGGATCAACTATGGCTACACCTTC
CASSYGIGINYGYTF
>TRBV24-1|many|TRBD1|TRBJ2-3
TGTGCCACCGGGGACAGGGCTACAGATACGCAGTATTTT
CATGDRATDTQYF
>TRBV20-1|many|TRBD1|TRBJ2-1
TGCAGTGCTGACAACTCCGGGACAGGGCACAATGAGCAGTTCTTC
CSADNSGTGHNEQFF
>TRBV2|many|-|TRBJ2-5
TGTGCCAGCAGTGAGAGATATCTCAGGACTGTAGAAGAGACCCAGTACTTC
CASSERYLRTVEETQYF
>TRBV12-3/TRBV12-4|many|TRBD1|TRBJ2-1
TGTGCCAGCAGCCTGACAGGGGGTGGGCTAGCGTCAAAGTCATACAATGAGCAGTTCTTC
CASSLTGGGLASKSYNEQFF
>TRBV6-2/TRBV6-3|many|-|TRBJ1-2
TGTGCCAGTTCTAGGACACCTGATAACTATGGCTACACCTTC
CASSRTPDNYGYTF
>TRBV4-2|many|-|TRBJ1-2
TGTGCCAGCAGCCAAGATTGGGGGGCTGACTATGGCTACACCTTC
CASSQDWGADYGYTF
>TRBV12-3/TRBV12-4|many|TRBD2|TRBJ2-3
TGTGCCAGCAGTTTGGAGCGGGAGCCCTACACAGATACGCAGTATTTT
CASSLEREPYTDTQYF
>TRBV13|many|-|TRBJ2-5
TGTGCCAGCAGCTTAGGGAGACTAGGAGAGACCCAGTACTTC
CASSLGRLGETQYF
>TRBV3-1|many|-|TRBJ2-7
TGTGCCAGCAGCCAAGATCTGGTAGGCGAGCAGTACTTC
CASSQDLVGEQYF
>TRBV7-2|many|-|TRBJ2-5
TGTGCCAGCAGCCCAGACCCGCAAGAGACCCAGTACTTC
CASSPDPQETQYF
>TRBV6-1|few|TRBD2|TRBJ2-1
TGTGCCACCCGACCAGCGGGGGGGCAGGGGCAGTTCTTC
CATRPAGGQGQFF
>TRBV10-3|many|-|TRBJ2-5
TGTGCCATCAGTTACCGTGCCGTCGATTTACAAGAGACCCAGTACTTC
CAISYRAVDLQETQYF
>TRBV9|few|-|TRBJ1-3
TGTGCCAGCAGCGTAGATCGGGGGATAGCTGGAAACACCATATATTTT
CASSVDRGIAGNTIYF
>TRBV3-1|many|-|TRBJ1-4
TGTGCCAGCAGCCAAGAGGGATATGTGGACAGCCGTAATGAAAAACTGTTTTTT
CASSQEGYVDSRNEKLFF
>TRBV6-2/TRBV6-3|-|TRBD1|TRBJ1-1
TGTGCCAGTCGCGGACAGGGGGTGATTTTCGCGAACACTGAAGCTTTCTTT
CASRGQGVIFANTEAFF
>TRBV7-9|many|-|TRBJ2-1
TGTGCCAGCAGTGCTATCTGGGCTACGCAGTTCTTC
CASSAIWATQFF
>TRBV4-2|many|-|TRBJ2-5
TGTGCCAGCAGCCAAGGAAGGAAAGAGACCCAGTACTTC
CASSQGRKETQYF
>TRBV12-3/TRBV12-4|many|-|TRBJ1-6
TGTGCCAGCAGTTTAAGCGGGATTACCTATAATTCACCCCTCCACTTT
CASSLSGITYNSPLHF
>TRBV11-1|-|-|TRBJ1-1
TGTGCCAGCAGCCACTTCAGGGTAGCGAACACTGAAGCTTTCTTT
CASSHFRVANTEAFF
>TRBV6-2/TRBV6-3|-|-|TRBJ1-2
TGTGCCAGCAGTTACGGATCAGGGATTGCCTATGGCTACACCTTC
CASSYGSGIAYGYTF
>TRBV18|many|-|TRBJ1-1
TGTGCCAGCTCACTCACGACAGGTCCAAACACTGAAGCTTTCTTT
CASSLTTGPNTEAFF
>TRBV2|many|-|TRBJ2-7
TGTGCCAGCGGTGGAACCACCTACGAGCAGTACTTC
CASGGTTYEQYF
>TRBV9|few|-|TRBJ2-3
TGTGCCAGCAGCGTAGGCGGGTACACAGATACGCAGTATTTT
CASSVGGYTDTQYF
>TRBV6-9|-|-|TRBJ2-7
TGTGCCAGCAGTTACCGTGGAGCCTCCTACGAGCAGTACTTC
CASSYRGASYEQYF
>TRBV20-1|few|-|TRBJ2-3
TGCAGTGCTAGAGATAGAGCGAGGCAGAAATCAGATACGCAGTATTTT
CSARDRARQKSDTQYF
>TRBV5-5|-|-|TRBJ1-5
TGTGCCAGCAGCTTGGGCCTGACAGATCCGTGGAATGGCGGCAATCAGCCCCAGCATTTT
CASSLGLTDPWNGGNQPQHF
>TRBV27|-|-|TRBJ1-4
TGTGCCAGCAGAAATGTTGGGATGACAGATGAAAAACTGTTTTTT
CASRNVGMTDEKLFF
>TRBV28|few|TRBD1|TRBJ1-3
TGTGCCAGCAGTACCTACAGGGGATCTGGAAACACCATATATTTT
CASSTYRGSGNTIYF
>TRBV6-1|many|-|TRBJ2-5
TGTGCCAGCATGACCCTGGACGTTGGGCCTGAAGAGACCCAGTACTTC
CASMTLDVGPEETQYF
>TRBV4-1|many|TRBD1|TRBJ2-2
TGCGCCAGCAGGATGGGATACAGGGGGCACACCGGGGAGCTGTTTTTT
CASRMGYRGHTGELFF
>TRBV30|-|-|TRBJ2-3
TGTGCCTGGAGTCGGCAGCTCACTTCCACAGATACGCAGTATTTT
CAWSRQLTSTDTQYF